The 18 T cell receptor beta chains below come from one sample, sequenced in a study of cytomegalovirus exposure and HLA in healthy donors. The PCR employed 60 Vbeta primers together with 13 Jbeta primers. Profiling relied on immunoSEQ multiplex PCR, and the TCRdb table lists in-frame clones only, not all of them. The sample lists roughly 230,000 clones, around 80% occurring once. Source material: PBMCs. These receptors all stem from a boy between 10 and 17 years old in good health and CMV-seronegative.

This chain joins TRBV4-1 and TRBJ1-2; no definite D call. The CDR3 is made up of 13 amino acids. Per germline, CDR1 MGHRA and CDR2 YSYEKL. Trimming left V 1 base short and J 5 bases short, with 8 bases between. CDR3 sequence reads: CASSQAGGYGYTF. The CDR3 bases are TGCGCCAGCAGCCAAGCTGGAGGGTATGGCTACACCTTC.

This CDR3 reads CASSHRDRDVYEQYF. The CDR3 DNA reads as TGTGCCAGCAGCCACCGGGACAGGGATGTTTACGAGCAGTACTTC. The chain combines TRBV11-3 with TRBJ2-7, with TRBD1 matching over 9 bases. The CDR3 covers 15 residues. From germline, CDR1 is SGHNT and CDR2 YENEEA. V lost 5 bases to trimming and J lost 4 bases; unmatched junction nucleotides: 9.

This clone was seen only once. The chain recombines TRBV7-9 with TRBJ2-1; tentative D call: TRBD2 (6 bases). Germline CDR1 is SEHNR and CDR2 is FQNEAQ (reference sequence). This CDR3 has 14 amino acids. The V and J ends lost 5 bases and 3 bases respectively, with 11 bases between them. CDR3 sequence: CASSLSGSYNEQFF. CDR3 DNA sequence: TGTGCCAGCAGCCTATCCGGGAGCTACAATGAGCAGTTCTTC.

This clone was seen a few times. This chain connects TRBV19 to TRBJ1-3; no clear D. This CDR3 is built from 13 residues. The V gene lost 7 bases and the J gene lost 1 base, with 8 bases spanning the gap. Germline loops: CDR1 LNHDA, CDR2 SQIVND (reference sequence). DNA of the CDR3: TGTGCCAGTAAACGGTTTTCTGGAAACACCATATATTTT. The encoded protein is CASKRFSGNTIYF.

The chain carries TRBV7-6 and TRBJ2-1; D gene uncertain. CDR3 length: 15 amino acids. V was cut by 2 bases and J by 5 bases, with 13 bases left in between. The germline V gene has CDR1 SGHVS and CDR2 FNYEAQ. Here the CDR3 DNA reads TGTGCCAGCAGCTTATCTGAGCGCCCGGACAATGAGCAGTTCTTC. Translating it yields CASSLSERPDNEQFF. The variable domain in full, completed from reference TRBV7-6 and TRBJ2-1, reads GAGVSQSPRYKVTKRGQDVALRCDPISGHVSLYWYRQALGQGPEFLTYFNYEAQQDKSGLPNDRFSAERPEGSISTLTIQRTEQRDSAMYRCASSLSERPDNEQFFGPGTRLTVL.

The chain employs TRBV14 and TRBJ1-2; the match to TRBD1 covers 9 bases. The CDR3 sequence is 14 residues long. Germline V CDR1 and CDR2: SGHDN, FVKESK. Trimming cost V 6 bases and J 3 bases; bases outside gene matches: 5. CDR3 bases: TGTGCCAGCAGGTCGACAGGGGGGCACTATGGCTACACCTTC. Encoded protein: CASRSTGGHYGYTF.

This clone was observed a few times. The chain is built from TRBV5-1 and TRBJ1-1; TRBD1 might be the D (6 bases). CDR3 length: 14 amino acids. CDR1 and CDR2 from the germline V gene are SGHRS and YFSETQ. Trimming cost V 2 bases and J 3 bases, with 11 bases left between them. CDR3 residues: CASSFTGSHTEAFF. The CDR3 DNA follows: TGCGCCAGCAGCTTTACAGGGTCCCACACTGAAGCTTTCTTT. The full variable domain, completed using reference TRBV5-1 and TRBJ1-1, is KAGVTQTPRYLIKTRGQQVTLSCSPISGHRSVSWYQQTPGQGLQFLFEYFSETQRNKGNFPGRFSGRQFSNSRSEMNVSTLELGDSALYLCASSFTGSHTEAFFGQGTRLTVV.

This clone was counted once. The chain links TRBV29-1 to TRBJ1-1, with D uncertain. The CDR3 is made up of 12 amino acids. Germline V lookup: CDR1 SQVTM, CDR2 ANQGSEA. With 0 bases removed from V and 5 bases from J, the gap between germline ends came to 7 bases. CDR3 residues: CSVEESRTEAFF. The CDR3 bases are TGCAGCGTTGAAGAGAGCAGGACTGAAGCTTTCTTT.

This clone has more than one count but fewer than ten. The gene calls are TRBV5-6 and TRBJ1-2; D remains unclear. CDR1 is SGHDT, CDR2 YYEEEE, per germline. The CDR3 spans 15 residues. Trimming stripped 4 bases from V and 4 bases from J, with 17 bases between. CDR3 protein: CASSTPGLTSYGYTF. The CDR3 nucleotides read TGTGCCAGCAGCACCCCCGGGTTGACTTCCTATGGCTACACCTTC.

The chain employs TRBV4-1 and TRBJ1-3, with D possibly being TRBD1 (6 bases). Germline V lookup: CDR1 MGHRA, CDR2 YSYEKL. The ends were cut back, 1 base at V and 2 bases at J, with 9 bases in the middle. The CDR3 is 15 amino acids. This chain's CDR3 is CASSQGRTAGNTIYF. CDR3 DNA: TGCGCCAGCAGCCAAGGAAGGACAGCTGGAAACACCATATATTTT.

This clone turned up a few times. CDR3 amino acids: CASSPMEGNTGELFF. The CDR3 coding sequence is TGTGCCAGCTCACCCATGGAGGGGAACACCGGGGAGCTGTTTTTT. The chain combines TRBV18 with TRBJ2-2; tentative D call: TRBD2 (6 bases). Germline-derived CDR1 and CDR2 are KGHSH and LQKENI. Trimming pared 3 bases from V and 1 base from J, leaving 9 bases between. This CDR3 is 15 amino acids long.

The CDR3 sequence is CASSPREREMVQYF. In nucleotides, the CDR3 is TGTGCCAGCAGCCCACGAGAGCGGGAGATGGTCCAGTACTTC. The chain links TRBV4-2 to TRBJ2-5; 8 bases are a match to TRBD2. Trimming cost V 4 bases and J 10 bases; bases outside gene matches: 11. The CDR3 is made up of 14 amino acids. The germline V gene encodes CDR1 LGHNA and CDR2 YNFKEQ.

This chain's CDR3 is CASSEDRWSGRPYEQYF. DNA for the CDR3: TGTGCCAGCAGTGAAGACCGTTGGAGCGGGAGGCCCTACGAGCAGTACTTC. V gene TRBV6-1 combines with J gene TRBJ2-7, with 9 nucleotides matching TRBD2. The CDR3 loop spans 17 amino acids. The ends lost 1 base at V and 2 bases at J; junction bases unmatched: 9. Germline V lookup: CDR1 MNHNS, CDR2 SASEGT.

The chain employs TRBV2 and TRBJ1-3; no reliable D call. Germline lookup yields CDR1 SNHLY and CDR2 FYNNEI. The CDR3 length is 13 residues. The V gene lost 10 bases and the J gene lost 3 bases, with 13 bases spanning the gap. CDR3 coding DNA: TGTGCCACCCAGGATGAGGGTGGAAACACCATATATTTT. This encodes CATQDEGGNTIYF.

This clone was counted a single time. The chain joins TRBV9 to TRBJ1-5; D gene unclear. The CDR3 is made up of 14 amino acids. Germline CDR1 reads SGDLS; CDR2 reads YYNGEE. V lost 3 bases to trimming and J lost 5 bases, with 12 bases between them. DNA for the CDR3: TGTGCCAGCAGCGGTTCCGGTTCTCATCAGCCCCAGCATTTT. This translates into CASSGSGSHQPQHF.

The J gene is TRBJ1-2, the V gene TRBV7-2, with TRBD1 matching 7 bases. Germline V gene data show CDR1 as SGHTA and CDR2 as FQGNSA. V shed 5 bases and J 6 bases; nucleotides not matched to a gene: 6. The CDR3 has 13 amino acids. The CDR3 reads CASSPRDRNGYTF. In DNA form, the CDR3 reads TGTGCCAGCAGCCCCCGGGACAGAAATGGCTACACCTTC.

V usage is TRBV9 and J usage is TRBJ1-1; 8 bases line up with TRBD1. Germline V CDR1 and CDR2: SGDLS, YYNGEE. J lost 4 bases, V lost 3 bases, and 5 bases had no gene match. This CDR3 contains 14 residues. CDR3 nucleotides: TGTGCCAGCAGCGAAACAGGGGGAATCACTGAAGCTTTCTTT. Translated: CASSETGGITEAFF.

The chain carries TRBV15 and TRBJ2-3, with D perhaps matching TRBD1 (5 bases). Germline loops: CDR1 LNHNV, CDR2 YYDKDF (reference sequence). The CDR3 runs to 15 residues. V was cut by 1 base and J by 6 bases, with 14 bases left in between. In DNA form, the CDR3 reads TGTGCCACCAGCAGAGTACGCCAGGGCCGGGATACGCAGTATTTT. Protein: CATSRVRQGRDTQYF.